The subject of this entry is one T cell receptor beta chain. Its antigen is as yet unknown. Trimming shortened V by 2 bases and J by 7 bases, and 7 bases separated the two germline ends. From germline, CDR1 is KGHDR and CDR2 SFDVKD. The CDR3 has 13 residues. The data stem from a study of vaccination and CD4 T cells after COVID-19. Study details: Drawing of post-COVID samples took place a median about 97 days after diagnosis (range 35 to 161).

Recorded positive PCR dates fall between March and December 2020, preceding US Alpha, Beta and Delta variants. TCRdb reanalysed the PCR reads using MiXCR and keeps one entry per CDR3 protein. The profile shows about 20,000 distinct CDR3 sequences, about three fifths of them singletons. The study's findings and limits: Spike mono-reactivity was shown by 304 of 307 vaccine-specific clones in convalescent patients.

The gene calls are TRBV24-1 and TRBJ1-4; perhaps TRBD1 as D (5 bases). The TCR was taken from a human donor who had recovered from COVID-19. The specimen was CD4+ T cells from blood, collected after SARS-CoV-2 vaccination. This CDR3 is CATSDWGGEKLFF. Here the CDR3 DNA reads TGTGCCACCAGTGATTGGGGCGGTGAAAAACTGTTTTTT.